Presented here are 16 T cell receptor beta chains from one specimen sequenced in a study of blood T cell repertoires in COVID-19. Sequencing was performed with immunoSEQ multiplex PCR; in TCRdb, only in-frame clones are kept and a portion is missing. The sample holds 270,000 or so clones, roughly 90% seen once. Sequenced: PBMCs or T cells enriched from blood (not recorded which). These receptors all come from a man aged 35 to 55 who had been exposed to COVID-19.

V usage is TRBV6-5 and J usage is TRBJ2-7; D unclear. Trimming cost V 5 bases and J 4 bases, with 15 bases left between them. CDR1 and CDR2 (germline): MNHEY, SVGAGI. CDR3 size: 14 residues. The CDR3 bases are TGTGCCAGCAGTCCGGGTGGTAGTTATTACGAGCAGTACTTC. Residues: CASSPGGSYYEQYF.

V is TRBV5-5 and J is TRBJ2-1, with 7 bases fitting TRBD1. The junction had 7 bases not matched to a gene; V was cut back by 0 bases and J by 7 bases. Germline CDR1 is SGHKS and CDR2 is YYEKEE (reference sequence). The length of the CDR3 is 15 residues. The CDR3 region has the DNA TGTGCCAGCAGCTTGGGCGGACAGGTGGATAATGAGCAGTTCTTC. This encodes CASSLGGQVDNEQFF.

The CDR3 DNA is TGCGCCAGCAGCAAAAGTACAGCCTACCTCGGCTACACCTTC. This gives the protein CASSKSTAYLGYTF. This chain links TRBV5-1 with TRBJ1-2; D not resolved. The V gene's germline CDR1 is SGHRS and CDR2 YFSETQ. The CDR3 has 14 residues. Trimming left V 4 bases short and J 8 bases short, with 18 bases between.

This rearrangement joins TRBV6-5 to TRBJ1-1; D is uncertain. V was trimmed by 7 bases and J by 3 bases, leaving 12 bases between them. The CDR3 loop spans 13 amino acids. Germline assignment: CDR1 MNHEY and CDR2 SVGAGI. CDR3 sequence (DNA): TGTGCCAGCACCCTGTTATTCGACACTGAAGCTTTCTTT. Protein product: CASTLLFDTEAFF.

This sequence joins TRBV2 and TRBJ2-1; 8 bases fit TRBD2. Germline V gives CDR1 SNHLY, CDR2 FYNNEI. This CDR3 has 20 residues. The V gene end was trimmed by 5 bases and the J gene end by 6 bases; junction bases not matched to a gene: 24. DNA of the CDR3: TGTGCCAGCAGTAAGAAGAACGGGACTAGTTATGTCTTCGACTCCAATGAGCAGTTCTTC. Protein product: CASSKKNGTSYVFDSNEQFF.

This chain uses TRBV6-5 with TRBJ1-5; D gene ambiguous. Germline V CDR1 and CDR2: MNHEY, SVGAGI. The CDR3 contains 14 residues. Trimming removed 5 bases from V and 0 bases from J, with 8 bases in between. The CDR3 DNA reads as TGTGCCAGCAGTAGCCCGTATAGCAATCAGCCCCAGCATTTT. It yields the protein CASSSPYSNQPQHF.

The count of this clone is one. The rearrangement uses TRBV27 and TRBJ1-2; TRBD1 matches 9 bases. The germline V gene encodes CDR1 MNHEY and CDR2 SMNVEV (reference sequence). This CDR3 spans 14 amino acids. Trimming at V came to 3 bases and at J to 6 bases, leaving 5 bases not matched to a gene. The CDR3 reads CASSFSGQGNGYTF. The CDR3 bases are TGTGCCAGCAGTTTTTCGGGACAGGGTAATGGCTACACCTTC.

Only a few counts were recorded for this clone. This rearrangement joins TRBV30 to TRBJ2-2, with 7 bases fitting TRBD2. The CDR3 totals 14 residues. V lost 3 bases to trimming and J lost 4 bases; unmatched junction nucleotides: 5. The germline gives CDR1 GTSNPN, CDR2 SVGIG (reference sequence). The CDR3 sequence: CAWRGGVGTGELFF. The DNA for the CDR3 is TGTGCCTGGAGGGGAGGGGTGGGCACCGGGGAGCTGTTTTTT.

CDR3 in DNA: TGTGCCAGCAGTCCAGAGGGACAGAACAAGGGGAACTATGGCTACACCTTC. As protein: CASSPEGQNKGNYGYTF. The chain links TRBV5-5 to TRBJ1-2; 7 nucleotides line up with TRBD1. V lost 5 bases and J lost 2; bases outside the gene matches: 15. Germline V CDR1 and CDR2: SGHKS, YYEKEE (reference sequence). The CDR3 has 17 residues.

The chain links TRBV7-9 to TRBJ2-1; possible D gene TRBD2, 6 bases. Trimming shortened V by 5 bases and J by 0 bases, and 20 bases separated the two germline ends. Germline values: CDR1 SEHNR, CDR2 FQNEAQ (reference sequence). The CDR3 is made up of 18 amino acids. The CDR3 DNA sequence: TGTGCCAGCAGCCGGAGGGCCAGCTCCTCGAGCTCCTACAATGAGCAGTTCTTC. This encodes CASSRRASSSSSYNEQFF.

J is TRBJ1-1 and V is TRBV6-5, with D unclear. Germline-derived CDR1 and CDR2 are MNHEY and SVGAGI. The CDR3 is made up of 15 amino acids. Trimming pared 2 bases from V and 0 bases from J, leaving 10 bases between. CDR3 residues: CASSYRVRMNTEAFF. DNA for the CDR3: TGTGCCAGCAGTTACCGAGTCAGGATGAACACTGAAGCTTTCTTT.

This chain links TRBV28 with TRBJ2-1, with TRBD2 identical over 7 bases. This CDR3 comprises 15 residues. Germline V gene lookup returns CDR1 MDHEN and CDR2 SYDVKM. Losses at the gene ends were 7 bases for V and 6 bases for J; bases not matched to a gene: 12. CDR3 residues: CASTGGGAPGNEQFF. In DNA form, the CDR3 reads TGTGCCAGCACCGGGGGAGGGGCACCAGGCAATGAGCAGTTCTTC.

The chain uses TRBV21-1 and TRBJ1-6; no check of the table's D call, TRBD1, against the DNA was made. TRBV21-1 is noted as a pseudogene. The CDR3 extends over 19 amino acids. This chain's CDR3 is CASSKENNRDSSYNSPLHF. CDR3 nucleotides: TGTGCCAGCAGCAAAGAAAACAATCGGGACAGCTCCTATAATTCACCCCTCCACTTT.

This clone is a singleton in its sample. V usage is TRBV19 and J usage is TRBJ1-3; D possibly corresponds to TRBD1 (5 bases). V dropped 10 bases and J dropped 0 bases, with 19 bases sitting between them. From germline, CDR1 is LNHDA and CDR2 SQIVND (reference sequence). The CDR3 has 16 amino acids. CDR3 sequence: CANRGVVLSSGNTIYF. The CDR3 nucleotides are TGTGCCAACCGGGGGGTGGTCCTCAGCTCTGGAAACACCATATATTTT.

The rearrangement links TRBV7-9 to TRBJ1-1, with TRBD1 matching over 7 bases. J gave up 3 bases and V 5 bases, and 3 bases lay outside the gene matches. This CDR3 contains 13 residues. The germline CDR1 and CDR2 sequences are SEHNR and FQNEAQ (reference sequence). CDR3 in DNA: TGTGCCAGCAGCCTCAGGGGGGACACTGAAGCTTTCTTT. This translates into CASSLRGDTEAFF.

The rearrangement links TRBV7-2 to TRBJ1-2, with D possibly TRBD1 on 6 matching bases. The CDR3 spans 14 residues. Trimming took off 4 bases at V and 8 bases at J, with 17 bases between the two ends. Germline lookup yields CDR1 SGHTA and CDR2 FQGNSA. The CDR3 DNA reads TGTGCCAGCAGCTCCCATTCAGGGGTCGAGGGCTACACCTTC. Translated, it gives CASSSHSGVEGYTF.